This TCR beta chain was identified during a study of monozygotic twins with inflammatory bowel disease. Details on this clonotype: The antigen is unknown.

The length of the CDR3 is 16 residues. Germline V gives CDR1 SGHAT, CDR2 FQNNGV. The study subjected TCRalpha and TCRbeta cDNA to two nested PCRs of approximately 16 and 10 cycles. TCRdb reworked the 5' RACE reads into one entry per CDR3 protein, no DNA. The sample has 400,000 or so distinct CDR3 sequences. General study points: Clonotype sharing was lower in IBD patients than healthy twins, most markedly with disease activity.

Sequencing was performed on blood. This chain links TRBV11-2 with TRBJ2-7; TCRdb indicates TRBD2, and absent DNA this call remains unverified. This receptor was identified in a human donor with ulcerative colitis or Crohn's disease, or a healthy co-twin of an affected twin (not recorded which). The CDR3: CASSLLSGEHSYEQYF.